The rows below give T cell receptor beta chains drawn from one sample of a study of response to subunit inactivated influenza vaccine. TCRdb ran MiXCR on the RT-PCR reads and lists one entry per CDR3 protein. The profile shows about 520,000 distinct CDR3 sequences, approximately 7.8% of them singletons. The sequencing used PBMCs from blood, collected around 25 months after vaccination. The receptors originated from a man between 50 and 69 years old who received an inactivated influenza vaccine. Both conserved end residues are part of each CDR3. Not all rows give a size; the values are once, few, many and, for expanded clones, a class.

>many|TRBV21-1
CASSKALSGGGQPQHF
>few|TRBV6-2/TRBV6-3
CASSYGLARDEQFF
>-|TRBV7-8
CASRRRGDTGELFF
>few|TRBV20-1
CSTEGTPLEQYF
>many|TRBV29-1
CSVRVWLAGDTDTQYF
>-|TRBV10-3
CAIGTGTGLGETQYF
>many|TRBV5-1
CASSNNPGQVYNEQFF
>many|TRBV29-1
CSVGGHEQFF
>-|TRBV6-5
CASSYARGNEKLFF
>-|TRBV20-1
CSARGTGGIGYNEQFF
>many|TRBV12-3/TRBV12-4
CASSFWTDSTDTQYF
>few|TRBV5-1
CASQTGAGDTQYF
>few|TRBV6-5
CASSSYSRNEQFF
>few|TRBV6-2/TRBV6-3
CASSTRRGFNYGYTF
>few|TRBV5-4
CASSLVPDRVVIVDKNIQYF
>few|TRBV7-2
CASSSMGYNEQFF